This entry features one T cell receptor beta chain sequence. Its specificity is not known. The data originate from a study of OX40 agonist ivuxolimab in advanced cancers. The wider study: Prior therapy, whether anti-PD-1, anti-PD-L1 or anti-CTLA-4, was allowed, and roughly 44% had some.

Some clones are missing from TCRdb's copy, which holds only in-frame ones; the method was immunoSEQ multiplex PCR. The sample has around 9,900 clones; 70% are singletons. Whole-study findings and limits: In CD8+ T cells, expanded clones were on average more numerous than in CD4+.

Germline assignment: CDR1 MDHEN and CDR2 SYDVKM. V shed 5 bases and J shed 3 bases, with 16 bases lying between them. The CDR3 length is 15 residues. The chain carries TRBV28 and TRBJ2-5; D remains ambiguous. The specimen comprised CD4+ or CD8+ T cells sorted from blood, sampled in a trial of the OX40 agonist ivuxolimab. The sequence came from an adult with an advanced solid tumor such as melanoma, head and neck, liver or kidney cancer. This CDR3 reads CASSPSRIHKETQYF. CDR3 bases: TGTGCCAGCAGTCCGAGCCGAATCCATAAAGAGACCCAGTACTTC. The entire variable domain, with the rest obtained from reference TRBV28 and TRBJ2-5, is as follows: DVKVTQSSRYLVKRTGEKVFLECVQDMDHENMFWYRQDPGLGLRLIYFSYDVKMKEKGDIPEGYSVSREKKERFSLILESASTNQTSMYLCASSPSRIHKETQYFGPGTRLLVL.